The clone carrying this T cell receptor beta chain was observed a single time. The sample belongs to a study of blood T cell repertoires in COVID-19. Repertoires were generated with immunoSEQ multiplex PCR, while TCRdb's copy carries only in-frame clones and drops some. The sample includes about 95,000 clones, 70% to 85% of them seen just once. This CDR3 has 16 residues. The germline gives CDR1 SGDLS, CDR2 YYNGEE. The J segment lost 10 bases and the V segment lost 4 bases, leaving 14 bases of the junction unmatched. V usage is TRBV9 and J usage is TRBJ2-3; 11 nucleotides line up with TRBD2. This receptor was identified in a human donor in a cohort sampled during active COVID-19. The sample taken for sequencing was peripheral blood. As DNA, the CDR3 is TGTGCCAGCAGCCCCCAAGGGACTAGCGGTCTGGGGGCGCAGTATTTT. Its protein product is CASSPQGTSGLGAQYF. The full variable domain, rest sourced from reference TRBV9 and TRBJ2-3, is DSGVTQTPKHLITATGQRVTLRCSPRSGDLSVYWYQQSLDQGLQFLIQYYNGEERAKGNILERFSAQQFPDLHSELNLSSLELGDSALYFCASSPQGTSGLGAQYFGPGTRLTVL.